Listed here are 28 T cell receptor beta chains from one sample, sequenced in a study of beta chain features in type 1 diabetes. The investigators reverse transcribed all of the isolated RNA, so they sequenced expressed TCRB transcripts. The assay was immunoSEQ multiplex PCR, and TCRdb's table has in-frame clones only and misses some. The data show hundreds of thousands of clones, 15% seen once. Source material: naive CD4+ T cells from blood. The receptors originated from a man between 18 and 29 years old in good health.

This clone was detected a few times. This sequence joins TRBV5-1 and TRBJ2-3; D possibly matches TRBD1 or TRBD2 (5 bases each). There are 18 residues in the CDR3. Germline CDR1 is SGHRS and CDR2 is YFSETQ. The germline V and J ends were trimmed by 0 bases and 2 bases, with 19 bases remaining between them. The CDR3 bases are TGCGCCAGCAGCTTGGGAGGGGCAGGCCGAATAAACACAGATACGCAGTATTTT. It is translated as CASSLGGAGRINTDTQYF.

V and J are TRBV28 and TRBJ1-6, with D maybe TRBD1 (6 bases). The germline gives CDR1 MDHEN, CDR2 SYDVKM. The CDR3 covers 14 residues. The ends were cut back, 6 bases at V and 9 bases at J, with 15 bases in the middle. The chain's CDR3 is CASSLGGLGSPLHF. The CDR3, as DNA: TGTGCCAGCAGCCTCGGGGGGCTGGGTTCACCCCTCCACTTT.

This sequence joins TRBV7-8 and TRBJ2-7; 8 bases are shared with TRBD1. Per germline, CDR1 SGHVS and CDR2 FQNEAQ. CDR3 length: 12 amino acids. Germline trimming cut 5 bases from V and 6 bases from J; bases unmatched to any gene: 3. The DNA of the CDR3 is TGTGCCAGCAGCCACGGACAGGGCGAGCAGTACTTC. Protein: CASSHGQGEQYF.

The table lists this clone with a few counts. The CDR3 DNA follows: TGTGCCAGCAGTCGTAGAGGTGGGGCAGGTCTGAACACTGAAGCTTTCTTT. Translating it yields CASSRRGGAGLNTEAFF. This chain joins TRBV27 and TRBJ1-1; tentative D call: TRBD1 (5 bases). Trimming cost V 5 bases and J 0 bases, with 19 bases left between them. Germline CDR1 is MNHEY and CDR2 is SMNVEV (reference sequence). The CDR3 spans 17 residues.

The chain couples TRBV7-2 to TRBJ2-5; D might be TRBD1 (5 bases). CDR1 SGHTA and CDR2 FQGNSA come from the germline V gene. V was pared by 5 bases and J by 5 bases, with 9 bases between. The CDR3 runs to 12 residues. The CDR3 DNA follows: TGTGCCAGCAGCGGTGGGGCGGAGACCCAGTACTTC. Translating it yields CASSGGAETQYF.

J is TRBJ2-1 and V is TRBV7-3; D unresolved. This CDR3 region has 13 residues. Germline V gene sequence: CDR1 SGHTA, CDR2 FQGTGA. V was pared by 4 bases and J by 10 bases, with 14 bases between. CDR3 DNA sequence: TGTGCCAGCAGCTCCACTTACGGTCGGGAGCAGTTCTTC. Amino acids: CASSSTYGREQFF.

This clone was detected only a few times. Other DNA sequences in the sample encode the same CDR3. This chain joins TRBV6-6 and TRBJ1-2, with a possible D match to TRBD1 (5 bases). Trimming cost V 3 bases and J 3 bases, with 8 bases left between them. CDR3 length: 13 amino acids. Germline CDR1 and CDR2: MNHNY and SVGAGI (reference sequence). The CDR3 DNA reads TGTGCCAGCAGTTATGTAGGGGACTATGGCTACACCTTC. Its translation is CASSYVGDYGYTF.

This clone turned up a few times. The CDR3 DNA reads TGTGCCAGCAGCCAAGAAAGCTGGCGGGACAGCTCCTACGAGCAGTACTTC. Protein product: CASSQESWRDSSYEQYF. The gene calls are TRBV16 and TRBJ2-7; perhaps TRBD1 as D (7 bases). This CDR3 region has 17 residues. The germline gives CDR1 KGHSY, CDR2 FQNENV. Trimming cost V 2 bases and J 0 bases, with 17 bases left between them.

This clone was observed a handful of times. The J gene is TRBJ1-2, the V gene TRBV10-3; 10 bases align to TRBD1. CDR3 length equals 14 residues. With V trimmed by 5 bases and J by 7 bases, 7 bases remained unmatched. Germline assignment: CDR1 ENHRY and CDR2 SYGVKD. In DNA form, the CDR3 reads TGTGCCATCAGTCAACCGGGACAGGGGCTTGGCTACACCTTC. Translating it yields CAISQPGQGLGYTF.

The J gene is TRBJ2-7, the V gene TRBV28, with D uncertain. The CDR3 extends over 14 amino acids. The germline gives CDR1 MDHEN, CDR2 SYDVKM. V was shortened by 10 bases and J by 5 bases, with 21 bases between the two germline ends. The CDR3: CATVNSGRPHEQYF. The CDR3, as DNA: TGTGCCACCGTAAATTCGGGCAGGCCCCACGAGCAGTACTTC.

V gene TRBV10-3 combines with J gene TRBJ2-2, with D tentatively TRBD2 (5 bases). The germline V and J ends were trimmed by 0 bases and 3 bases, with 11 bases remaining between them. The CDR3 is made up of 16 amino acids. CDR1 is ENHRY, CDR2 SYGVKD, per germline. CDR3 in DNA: TGTGCCATCAGTGAGTCTGGAGGTTCTCACACCGGGGAGCTGTTTTTT. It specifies CAISESGGSHTGELFF.

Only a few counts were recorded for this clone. The CDR3 is CASSPPGKTYEQYF. In nucleotides, the CDR3 is TGTGCCAGCAGTCCTCCCGGGAAGACCTACGAGCAGTACTTC. The rearrangement links TRBV6-1 to TRBJ2-7, with D possibly being TRBD2 (5 bases). The CDR3 runs to 14 residues. V was pared by 5 bases and J by 2 bases, with 13 bases between. Germline CDR1 reads MNHNS; CDR2 reads SASEGT.

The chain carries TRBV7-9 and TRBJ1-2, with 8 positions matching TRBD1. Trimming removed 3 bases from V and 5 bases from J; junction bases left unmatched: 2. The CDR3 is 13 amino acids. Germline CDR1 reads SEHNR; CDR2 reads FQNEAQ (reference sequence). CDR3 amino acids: CASSLGDRYGYTF. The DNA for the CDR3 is TGTGCCAGCAGCTTGGGGGACAGGTATGGCTACACCTTC.

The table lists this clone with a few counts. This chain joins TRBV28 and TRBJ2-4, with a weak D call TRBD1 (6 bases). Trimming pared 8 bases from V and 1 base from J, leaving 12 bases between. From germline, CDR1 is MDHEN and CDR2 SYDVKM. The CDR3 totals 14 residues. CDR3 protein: CASSGVGAKNIQYF. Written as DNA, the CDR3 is TGTGCCAGCTCAGGGGTGGGGGCCAAAAACATTCAGTACTTC.

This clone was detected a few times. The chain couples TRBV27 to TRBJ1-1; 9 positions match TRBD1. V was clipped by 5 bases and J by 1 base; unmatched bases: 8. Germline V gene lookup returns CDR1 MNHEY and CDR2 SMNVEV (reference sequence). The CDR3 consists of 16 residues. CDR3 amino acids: CASSPIGQGTNTEAFF. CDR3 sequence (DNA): TGTGCCAGCAGTCCAATAGGACAGGGGACGAACACTGAAGCTTTCTTT.

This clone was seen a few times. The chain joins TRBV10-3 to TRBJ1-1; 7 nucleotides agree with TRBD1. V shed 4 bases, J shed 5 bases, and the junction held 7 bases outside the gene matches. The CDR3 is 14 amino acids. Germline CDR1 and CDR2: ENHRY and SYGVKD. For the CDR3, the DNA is TGTGCCATCAGTGTGGGACAGCTTTGGACTGAAGCTTTCTTT. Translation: CAISVGQLWTEAFF.

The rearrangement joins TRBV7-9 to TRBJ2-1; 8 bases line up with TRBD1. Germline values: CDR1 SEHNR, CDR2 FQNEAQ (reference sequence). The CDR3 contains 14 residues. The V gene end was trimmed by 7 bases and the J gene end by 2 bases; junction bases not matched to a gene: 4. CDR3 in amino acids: CASIADRAYNEQFF. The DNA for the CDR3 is TGTGCCAGCATCGCGGACAGGGCCTACAATGAGCAGTTCTTC.

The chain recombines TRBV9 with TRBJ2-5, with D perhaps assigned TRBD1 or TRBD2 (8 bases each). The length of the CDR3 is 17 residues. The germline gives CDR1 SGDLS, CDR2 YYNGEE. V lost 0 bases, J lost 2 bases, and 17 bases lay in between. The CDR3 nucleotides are TGTGCCAGCAGCGTAGCGACGGGAGGGACAGGACAAGAGACCCAGTACTTC. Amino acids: CASSVATGGTGQETQYF.

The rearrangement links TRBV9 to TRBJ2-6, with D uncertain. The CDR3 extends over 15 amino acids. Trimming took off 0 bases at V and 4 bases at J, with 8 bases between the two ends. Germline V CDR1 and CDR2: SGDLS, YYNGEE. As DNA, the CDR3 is TGTGCCAGCAGCGTAGATCCGAACGGGGCCAACGTCCTGACTTTC. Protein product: CASSVDPNGANVLTF.

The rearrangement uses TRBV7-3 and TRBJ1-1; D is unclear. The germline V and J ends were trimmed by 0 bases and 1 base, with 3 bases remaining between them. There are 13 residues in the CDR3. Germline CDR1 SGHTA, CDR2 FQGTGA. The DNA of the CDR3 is TGTGCCAGCAGCTTAACAAAGAACACTGAAGCTTTCTTT. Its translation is CASSLTKNTEAFF.

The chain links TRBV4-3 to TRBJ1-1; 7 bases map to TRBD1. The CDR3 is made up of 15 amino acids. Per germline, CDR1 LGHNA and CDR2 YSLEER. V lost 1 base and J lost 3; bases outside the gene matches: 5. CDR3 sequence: CASSQAQGVHTEAFF. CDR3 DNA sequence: TGCGCCAGCAGCCAAGCCCAGGGGGTCCACACTGAAGCTTTCTTT.

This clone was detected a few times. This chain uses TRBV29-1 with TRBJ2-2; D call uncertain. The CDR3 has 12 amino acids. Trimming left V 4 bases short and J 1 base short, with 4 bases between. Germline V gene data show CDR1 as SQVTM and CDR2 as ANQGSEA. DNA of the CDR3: TGCAGCGTTGCCAGGAACACCGGGGAGCTGTTTTTT. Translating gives CSVARNTGELFF.

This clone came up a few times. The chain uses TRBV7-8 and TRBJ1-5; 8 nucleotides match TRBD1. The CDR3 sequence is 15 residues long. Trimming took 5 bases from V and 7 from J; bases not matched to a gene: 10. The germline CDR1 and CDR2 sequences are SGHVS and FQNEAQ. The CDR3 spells CASSLGRTGPQPQHF. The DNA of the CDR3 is TGTGCCAGCAGCCTTGGGAGGACAGGGCCCCAGCCCCAGCATTTT.

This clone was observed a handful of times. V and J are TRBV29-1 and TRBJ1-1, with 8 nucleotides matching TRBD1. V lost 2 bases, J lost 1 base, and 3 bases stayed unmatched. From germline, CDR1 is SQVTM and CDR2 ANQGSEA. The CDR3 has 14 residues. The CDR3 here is CSVENRGGNTEAFF. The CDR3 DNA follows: TGCAGCGTTGAAAACAGGGGGGGGAACACTGAAGCTTTCTTT.

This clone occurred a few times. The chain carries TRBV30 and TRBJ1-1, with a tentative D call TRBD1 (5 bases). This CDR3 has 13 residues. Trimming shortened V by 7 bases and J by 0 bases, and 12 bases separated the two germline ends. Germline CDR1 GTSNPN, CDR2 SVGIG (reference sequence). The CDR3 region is CASKGSMNTEAFF. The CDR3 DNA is TGTGCCTCAAAGGGGAGCATGAACACTGAAGCTTTCTTT.

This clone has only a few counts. The DNA for the CDR3 is TGTGCCAGCAGCTCAGCCGGGACTAGCGTCTACGAGCAGTACTTC. Protein product: CASSSAGTSVYEQYF. V and J are TRBV5-4 and TRBJ2-7; 10 nucleotides align to TRBD2. CDR1 is SGHNT and CDR2 is YYREEE in the germline V gene (reference sequence). The CDR3 is 15 residues long. J gave up 3 bases and V 3 bases, and 6 bases lay outside the gene matches.

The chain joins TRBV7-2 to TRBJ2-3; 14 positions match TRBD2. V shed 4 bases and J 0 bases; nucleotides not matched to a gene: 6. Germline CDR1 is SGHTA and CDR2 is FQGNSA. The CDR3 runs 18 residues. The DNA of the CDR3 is TGTGCCAGCAGCTCCAGCCGACTAGCGGGGGGGAGCACAGATACGCAGTATTTT. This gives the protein CASSSSRLAGGSTDTQYF.

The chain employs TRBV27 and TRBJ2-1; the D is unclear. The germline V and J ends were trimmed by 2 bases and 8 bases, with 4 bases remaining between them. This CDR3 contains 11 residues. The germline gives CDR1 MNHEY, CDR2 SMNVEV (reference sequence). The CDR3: CASSLGYEQFF. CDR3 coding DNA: TGTGCCAGCAGTTTAGGATATGAGCAGTTCTTC.